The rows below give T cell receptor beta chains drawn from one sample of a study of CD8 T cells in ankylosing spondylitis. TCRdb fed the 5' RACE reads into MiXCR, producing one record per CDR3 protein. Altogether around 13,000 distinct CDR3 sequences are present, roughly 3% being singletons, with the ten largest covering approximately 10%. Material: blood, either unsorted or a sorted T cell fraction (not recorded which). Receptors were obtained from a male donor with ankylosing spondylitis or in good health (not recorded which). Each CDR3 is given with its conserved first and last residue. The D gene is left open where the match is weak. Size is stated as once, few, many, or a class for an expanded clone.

CDR3 DNA: TGTGCCAGCGAAGCGGGCAGCCGTAATGAGCAGTTCTTC; CDR3 protein: CASEAGSRNEQFF; J gene: TRBJ2-1; clone size: medium-sized; D gene: .; V gene: TRBV9
CDR3 DNA: TGTGCCAGCAGCGTAGCTCCGGGAACCCAGCGGAATGAGCAGTTCTTC; CDR3 protein: CASSVAPGTQRNEQFF; J gene: TRBJ2-1; clone size: many; D gene: .; V gene: TRBV9
CDR3 DNA: TGTGCCAGCAGCGTTGGGACAGGGGGTAACTATGGCTACACCTTC; CDR3 protein: CASSVGTGGNYGYTF; J gene: TRBJ1-2; clone size: many; D gene: TRBD1; V gene: TRBV9
CDR3 DNA: TGTGCCAGCAGCGTAACTAGCACAGATACGCAGTATTTT; CDR3 protein: CASSVTSTDTQYF; J gene: TRBJ2-3; clone size: many; D gene: .; V gene: TRBV9
CDR3 DNA: TGTGCCAGCAGCGCTGGACTAGCGGTCTACAATGAGCAGTTCTTC; CDR3 protein: CASSAGLAVYNEQFF; J gene: TRBJ2-1; clone size: medium-sized; D gene: TRBD2; V gene: TRBV9
CDR3 DNA: TGTGCCAGCAGCCCTCGTGGTGATGAGCAGTTCTTC; CDR3 protein: CASSPRGDEQFF; J gene: TRBJ2-1; clone size: many; D gene: .; V gene: TRBV9
CDR3 DNA: TGTGCCAGCGGCATCACCGGAGCCACCGGGGAGCTGTTTTTT; CDR3 protein: CASGITGATGELFF; J gene: TRBJ2-2; clone size: many; D gene: .; V gene: TRBV9
CDR3 DNA: TGTGCCAGCAGCCCCCCCCGGGCGGAGCAGTTCTTC; CDR3 protein: CASSPPRAEQFF; J gene: TRBJ2-1; clone size: medium-sized; D gene: .; V gene: TRBV9
CDR3 DNA: TGTGCCAGCAGCGAATCGGGCCTGGGGAACGAGCAGTACTTC; CDR3 protein: CASSESGLGNEQYF; J gene: TRBJ2-7; clone size: many; D gene: .; V gene: TRBV9
CDR3 DNA: TGTGCCAGCAGCGTAGAACTAGCGGGAGAAAATGAGCAGTTCTTC; CDR3 protein: CASSVELAGENEQFF; J gene: TRBJ2-1; clone size: many; D gene: TRBD2; V gene: TRBV9
CDR3 DNA: TGTGCCAGCAGCAAAGTGGGGACTCCCTGGGGGGAGCAGTTCTTC; CDR3 protein: CASSKVGTPWGEQFF; J gene: TRBJ2-1; clone size: many; D gene: .; V gene: TRBV9
CDR3 DNA: TGTGCCAGCAGCGGGGCGGATTCCTACAATGAGCAGTTCTTC; CDR3 protein: CASSGADSYNEQFF; J gene: TRBJ2-1; clone size: many; D gene: .; V gene: TRBV9
CDR3 DNA: TGTGCCAGCAGTTACACACGGGACATATTAAGCACAGATACGCAGTATTTT; CDR3 protein: CASSYTRDILSTDTQYF; J gene: TRBJ2-3; clone size: many; D gene: .; V gene: TRBV6-5
CDR3 DNA: TGTGCCAGCAGCCCTCGGCCGGGGGGCGGGGAGACCCAGTACTTC; CDR3 protein: CASSPRPGGGETQYF; J gene: TRBJ2-5; clone size: many; D gene: .; V gene: TRBV9
CDR3 DNA: TGTGCCAGCAGCGTAGTTGATCTGGGGACCGGGGAGCTGTTTTTT; CDR3 protein: CASSVVDLGTGELFF; J gene: TRBJ2-2; clone size: many; D gene: .; V gene: TRBV9
CDR3 DNA: TGTGCCAGCAGCGTAGGAACCGTGGCCCACACGCAGTATTTT; CDR3 protein: CASSVGTVAHTQYF; J gene: TRBJ2-3; clone size: many; D gene: .; V gene: TRBV9
CDR3 DNA: TGTGCCAGCAGTGCTGGGTCCACCGGGGAGCTGTTTTTT; CDR3 protein: CASSAGSTGELFF; J gene: TRBJ2-2; clone size: many; D gene: .; V gene: TRBV9
CDR3 DNA: TGTGCCAGCAGCGTAGCTACTGGTACTAGCGGGGAGCAGTTCTTC; CDR3 protein: CASSVATGTSGEQFF; J gene: TRBJ2-1; clone size: many; D gene: TRBD2; V gene: TRBV9
CDR3 DNA: TGTGCCAGCAGCGTAGGGTGGTCTAATGAAAAACTGTTTTTT; CDR3 protein: CASSVGWSNEKLFF; J gene: TRBJ1-4; clone size: medium-sized; D gene: .; V gene: TRBV9
CDR3 DNA: TGTGCCAGCAGCGTAGGGGCTAGTCAAGATACGCAGTATTTT; CDR3 protein: CASSVGASQDTQYF; J gene: TRBJ2-3; clone size: many; D gene: .; V gene: TRBV9
CDR3 DNA: TGTGCCAGCAGCGAGGGGGCGACTAATGAAAAACTGTTTTTT; CDR3 protein: CASSEGATNEKLFF; J gene: TRBJ1-4; clone size: many; D gene: TRBD1; V gene: TRBV9
CDR3 DNA: TGTGCCAGCAGCGTAGGAGCTGGCTCCTACAATGAGCAGTTCTTC; CDR3 protein: CASSVGAGSYNEQFF; J gene: TRBJ2-1; clone size: many; D gene: .; V gene: TRBV9
CDR3 DNA: TGTGCCAGCAGCGTAGGGGGCGAGAGCACCGGGGAGCTGTTTTTT; CDR3 protein: CASSVGGESTGELFF; J gene: TRBJ2-2; clone size: many; D gene: .; V gene: TRBV9
CDR3 DNA: TGTGCCAGCAGCGTAGGGACAGGGGGTTCCTACGAGCAGTACTTC; CDR3 protein: CASSVGTGGSYEQYF; J gene: TRBJ2-7; clone size: medium-sized; D gene: TRBD1; V gene: TRBV9
CDR3 DNA: TGTGCCAGCAGCCTGAGGTGGGCAGATACGCAGTATTTT; CDR3 protein: CASSLRWADTQYF; J gene: TRBJ2-3; clone size: many; D gene: .; V gene: TRBV9
CDR3 DNA: TGTGCCAGCAGCGTAGGACAGAATAATGGCTACACCTTC; CDR3 protein: CASSVGQNNGYTF; J gene: TRBJ1-2; clone size: many; D gene: .; V gene: TRBV9
CDR3 DNA: TGTGCCAGCAGCGTAGAGATCCCCAGGGGCTCTAATGAAAAACTGTTTTTT; CDR3 protein: CASSVEIPRGSNEKLFF; J gene: TRBJ1-4; clone size: many; D gene: .; V gene: TRBV9
CDR3 DNA: TGTGCCAGCAGCGTAGGGTGGGGGAGGGGTCCCTACAATGAGCAGTTCTTC; CDR3 protein: CASSVGWGRGPYNEQFF; J gene: TRBJ2-1; clone size: many; D gene: TRBD2; V gene: TRBV9
CDR3 DNA: TGTGCCAGCAGCTACGGGGGGGCCGCTGCAGATACGCAGTATTTT; CDR3 protein: CASSYGGAAADTQYF; J gene: TRBJ2-3; clone size: many; D gene: TRBD2; V gene: TRBV9
CDR3 DNA: TGTGCCAGCTCTCCGTCCCCATACTTCTCCTATGGCTACACCTTC; CDR3 protein: CASSPSPYFSYGYTF; J gene: TRBJ1-2; clone size: many; D gene: .; V gene: TRBV9
CDR3 DNA: TGTGCCAGCAGCGTAGGGCCCAAAGATACGCAGTATTTT; CDR3 protein: CASSVGPKDTQYF; J gene: TRBJ2-3; clone size: many; D gene: .; V gene: TRBV9
CDR3 DNA: TGTGCCAGCAGCAGCCGGGGGGGAAGCACAGATACGCAGTATTTT; CDR3 protein: CASSSRGGSTDTQYF; J gene: TRBJ2-3; clone size: many; D gene: TRBD2; V gene: TRBV9
CDR3 DNA: TGTGCCAGCAGCGTAGTTTCGAGGGCCGATGAGCAGTTCTTC; CDR3 protein: CASSVVSRADEQFF; J gene: TRBJ2-1; clone size: many; D gene: .; V gene: TRBV9
CDR3 DNA: TGTGCCAGCAGCGTAGGAGAATCGGGCCCCTACGAGCAGTACTTC; CDR3 protein: CASSVGESGPYEQYF; J gene: TRBJ2-7; clone size: many; D gene: .; V gene: TRBV9
CDR3 DNA: TGTGCCAGCAGTTTCACAGGGGCAGATACGCAGTATTTT; CDR3 protein: CASSFTGADTQYF; J gene: TRBJ2-3; clone size: many; D gene: TRBD1; V gene: TRBV9